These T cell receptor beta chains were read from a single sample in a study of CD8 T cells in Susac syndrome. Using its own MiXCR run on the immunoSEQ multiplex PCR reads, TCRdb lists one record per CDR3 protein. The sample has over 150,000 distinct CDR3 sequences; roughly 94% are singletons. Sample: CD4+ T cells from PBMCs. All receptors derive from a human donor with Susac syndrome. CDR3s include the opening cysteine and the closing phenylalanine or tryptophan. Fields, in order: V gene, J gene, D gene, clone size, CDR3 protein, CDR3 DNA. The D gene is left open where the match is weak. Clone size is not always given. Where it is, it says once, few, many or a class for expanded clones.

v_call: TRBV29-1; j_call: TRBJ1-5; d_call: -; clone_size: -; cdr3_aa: CSVGDKYSNQPQHF; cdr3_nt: TGCAGCGTCGGGGACAAGTATAGCAATCAGCCCCAGCATTTT
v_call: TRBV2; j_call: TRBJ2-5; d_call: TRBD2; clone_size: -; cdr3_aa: CASSVLAGGPQETQYF; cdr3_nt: TGTGCCAGCAGTGTACTAGCGGGAGGGCCCCAAGAGACCCAGTACTTC
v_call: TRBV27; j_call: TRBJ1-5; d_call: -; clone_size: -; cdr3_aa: CASSLLGGRNQPQHF; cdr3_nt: TGTGCCAGCAGTTTACTCGGGGGTAGGAATCAGCCCCAGCATTTT
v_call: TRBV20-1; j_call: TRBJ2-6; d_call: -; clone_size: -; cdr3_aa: CSAEQGSGANVLTF; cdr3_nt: TGCAGTGCGGAGCAGGGTTCAGGGGCCAACGTCCTGACTTTC
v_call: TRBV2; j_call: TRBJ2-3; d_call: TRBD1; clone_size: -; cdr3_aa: CASSDLQGVSDTQYF; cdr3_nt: TGTGCCAGCAGTGATCTTCAGGGGGTATCAGATACGCAGTATTTT
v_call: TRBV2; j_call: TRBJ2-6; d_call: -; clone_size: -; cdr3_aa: CASRDDRFGANVLTF; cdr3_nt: TGTGCCAGCAGGGACGACAGGTTTGGGGCCAACGTCCTGACTTTC
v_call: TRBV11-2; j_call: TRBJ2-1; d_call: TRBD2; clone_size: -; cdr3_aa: CASSTSSGRSDEQFF; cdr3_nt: TGTGCCAGCAGCACTTCTAGCGGGAGGAGCGATGAGCAGTTCTTC
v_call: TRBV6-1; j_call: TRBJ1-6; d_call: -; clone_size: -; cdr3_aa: CASSEGKSPLHF; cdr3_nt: TGTGCCAGCAGTGAAGGGAAATCACCCCTCCACTTT
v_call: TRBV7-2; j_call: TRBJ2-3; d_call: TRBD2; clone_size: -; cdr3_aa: CASSLLSGTDTQYF; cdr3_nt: TGTGCCAGCAGCTTACTTAGCGGGACAGATACGCAGTATTTT
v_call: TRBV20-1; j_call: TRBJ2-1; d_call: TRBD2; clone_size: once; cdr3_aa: CSAGAGTSNEQFF; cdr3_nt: TGCAGTGCCGGAGCCGGGACTAGTAATGAGCAGTTCTTC
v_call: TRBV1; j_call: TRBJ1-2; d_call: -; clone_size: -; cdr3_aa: CTSSSWTGYGYTF; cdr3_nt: TGCACCAGCAGCTCATGGACGGGCTATGGCTACACCTTC
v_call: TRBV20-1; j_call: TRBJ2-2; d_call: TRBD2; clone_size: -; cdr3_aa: CSASPPGLAANTGELFF; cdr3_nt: TGCAGTGCTAGCCCACCGGGACTAGCGGCGAACACCGGGGAGCTGTTTTTT
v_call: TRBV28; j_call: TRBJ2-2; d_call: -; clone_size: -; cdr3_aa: CASSLISAGELFF; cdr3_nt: TGTGCCAGCAGTTTGATATCGGCCGGGGAGCTGTTTTTT
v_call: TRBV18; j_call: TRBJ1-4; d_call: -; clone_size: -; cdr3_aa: CASSPGWANEKLFF; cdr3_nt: TGTGCCAGCTCACCGGGATGGGCTAATGAAAAACTGTTTTTT
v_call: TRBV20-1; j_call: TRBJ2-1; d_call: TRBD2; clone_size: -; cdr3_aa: CSARRPNPGPTSQAGSSYNEQFF; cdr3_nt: TGCAGTGCTAGGAGGCCAAATCCAGGCCCAACCTCCCAAGCGGGAAGCTCCTACAATGAGCAGTTCTTC
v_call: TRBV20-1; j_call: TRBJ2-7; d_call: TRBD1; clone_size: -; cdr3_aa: CSASRQGSSYEQYF; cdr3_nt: TGCAGTGCTAGTCGACAGGGTAGCTCCTACGAGCAGTACTTC
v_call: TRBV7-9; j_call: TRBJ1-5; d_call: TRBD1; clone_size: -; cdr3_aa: CASSSPDRAGNQPQHF; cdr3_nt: TGTGCCAGCAGCTCCCCGGACAGGGCAGGCAATCAGCCCCAGCATTTT
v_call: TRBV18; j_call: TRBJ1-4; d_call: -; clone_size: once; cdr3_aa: CASSPQGFYEKLFF; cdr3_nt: TGTGCCAGCTCACCACAGGGTTTTTACGAAAAACTGTTTTTT
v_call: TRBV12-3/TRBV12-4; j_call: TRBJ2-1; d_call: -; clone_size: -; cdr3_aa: CASSLAEGVREFF; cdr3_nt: TGTGCCAGCAGTTTAGCGGAAGGGGTCCGGGAGTTCTTC
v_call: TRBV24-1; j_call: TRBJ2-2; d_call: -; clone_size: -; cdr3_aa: CATSEPGTGELFF; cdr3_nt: TGTGCCACCAGTGAGCCTGGCACCGGGGAGCTGTTTTTT
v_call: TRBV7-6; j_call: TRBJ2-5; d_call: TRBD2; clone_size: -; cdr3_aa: CASSFQLAGAETQYF; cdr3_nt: TGTGCCAGCAGCTTTCAACTAGCGGGAGCAGAGACCCAGTACTTC
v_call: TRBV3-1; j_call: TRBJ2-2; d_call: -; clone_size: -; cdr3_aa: CASSYLGSTGELFF; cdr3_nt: TGTGCCAGCTCCTATCTAGGTTCCACCGGGGAGCTGTTTTTT
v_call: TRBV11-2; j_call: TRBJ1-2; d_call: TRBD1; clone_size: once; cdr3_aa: CASRKIGQGVRGYTF; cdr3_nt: TGTGCCAGCAGGAAAATAGGACAGGGAGTGAGAGGCTACACCTTC
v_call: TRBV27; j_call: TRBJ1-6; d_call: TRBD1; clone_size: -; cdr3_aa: CASSNRGDSPLHF; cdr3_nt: TGTGCCAGCAGTAACAGGGGTGATTCACCCCTCCACTTT
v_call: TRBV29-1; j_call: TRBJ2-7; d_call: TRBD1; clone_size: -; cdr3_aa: CSVVEWDSSYEQYF; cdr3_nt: TGCAGCGTCGTTGAATGGGACAGCTCCTACGAGCAGTACTTC
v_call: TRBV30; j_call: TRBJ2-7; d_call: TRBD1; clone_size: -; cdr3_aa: CAGTGRVYEQYF; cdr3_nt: TGTGCCGGGACAGGGAGGGTCTACGAGCAGTACTTC
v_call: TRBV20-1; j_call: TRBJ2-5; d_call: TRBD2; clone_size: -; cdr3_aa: CSAVGGEGETQYF; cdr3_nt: TGCAGTGCCGTAGGCGGGGAGGGAGAGACCCAGTACTTC
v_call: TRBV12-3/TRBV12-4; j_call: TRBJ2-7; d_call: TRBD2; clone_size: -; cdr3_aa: CASSLSAGDSYEQYF; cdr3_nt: TGTGCCAGCAGTTTAAGCGCGGGGGACTCCTACGAGCAGTACTTC
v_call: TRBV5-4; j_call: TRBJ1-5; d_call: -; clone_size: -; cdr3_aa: CASSSSPGQQPQHF; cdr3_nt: TGTGCCAGCAGCTCTTCTCCAGGGCAACAGCCCCAGCATTTT
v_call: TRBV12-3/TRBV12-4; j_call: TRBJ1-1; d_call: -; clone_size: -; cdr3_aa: CASSFVPNTEAFF; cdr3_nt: TGTGCCAGCAGTTTTGTCCCGAACACTGAAGCTTTCTTT
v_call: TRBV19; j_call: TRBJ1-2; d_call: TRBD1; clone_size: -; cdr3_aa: CASSSPGQSYGYTF; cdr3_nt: TGTGCCAGTAGTTCGCCGGGACAGAGCTATGGCTACACCTTC
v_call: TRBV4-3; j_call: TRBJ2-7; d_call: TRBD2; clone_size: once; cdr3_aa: CASSQWTSGDYEQYF; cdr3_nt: TGCGCCAGCAGCCAATGGACTAGCGGAGACTACGAGCAGTACTTC
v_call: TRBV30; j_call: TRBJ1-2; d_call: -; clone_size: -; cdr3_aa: CAWRSGGRNYGYTF; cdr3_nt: TGTGCCTGGAGGTCAGGAGGCCGTAACTATGGCTACACCTTC
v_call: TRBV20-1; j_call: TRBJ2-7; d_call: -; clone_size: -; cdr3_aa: CSASQGSGEQYF; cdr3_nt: TGCAGTGCTAGTCAGGGGTCTGGGGAGCAGTACTTC
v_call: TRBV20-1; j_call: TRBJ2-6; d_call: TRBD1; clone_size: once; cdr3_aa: CSARGALGQGSGANVLTF; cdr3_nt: TGCAGTGCTAGAGGAGCCCTTGGACAGGGGTCCGGGGCCAACGTCCTGACTTTC
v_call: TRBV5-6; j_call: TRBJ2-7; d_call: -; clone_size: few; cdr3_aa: CASSPGGDEQYF; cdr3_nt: TGTGCCAGCAGCCCCGGTGGCGACGAGCAGTACTTC
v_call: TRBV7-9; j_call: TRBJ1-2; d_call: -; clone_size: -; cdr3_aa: CASSLRSGAADYGYTF; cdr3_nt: TGTGCCAGCAGCTTAAGGTCCGGGGCGGCTGACTATGGCTACACCTTC
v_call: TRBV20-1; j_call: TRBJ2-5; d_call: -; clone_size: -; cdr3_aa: CSASRGGTQTQYF; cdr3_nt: TGCAGTGCTAGTCGGGGCGGGACGCAGACCCAGTACTTC
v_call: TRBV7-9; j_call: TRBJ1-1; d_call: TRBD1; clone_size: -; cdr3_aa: CASSFTGGYTEAFF; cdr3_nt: TGTGCCAGCAGCTTTACAGGGGGTTACACTGAAGCTTTCTTT
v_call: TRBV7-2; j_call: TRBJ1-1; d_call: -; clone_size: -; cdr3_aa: CASSSLLYTEAFF; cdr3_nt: TGTGCCAGCAGCTCTCTCCTGTACACTGAAGCTTTCTTT
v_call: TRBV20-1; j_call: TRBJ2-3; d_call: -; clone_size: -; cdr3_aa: CSVRGPGDTQYF; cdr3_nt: TGCAGTGTCCGGGGGCCCGGAGATACGCAGTATTTT
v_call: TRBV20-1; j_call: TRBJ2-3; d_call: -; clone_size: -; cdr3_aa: CSVRRDSDTQYF; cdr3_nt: TGCAGTGTCAGGAGGGACTCAGATACGCAGTATTTT
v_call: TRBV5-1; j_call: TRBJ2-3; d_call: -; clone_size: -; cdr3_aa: CASSLVLFGRGLRRTDTQYF; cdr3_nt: TGCGCCAGCAGCTTGGTTTTGTTTGGCAGGGGATTAAGGCGCACAGATACGCAGTATTTT
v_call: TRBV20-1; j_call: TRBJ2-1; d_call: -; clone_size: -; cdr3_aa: CSARDRGRPYNEQFF; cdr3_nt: TGCAGTGCTAGAGATCGTGGACGCCCCTACAATGAGCAGTTCTTC
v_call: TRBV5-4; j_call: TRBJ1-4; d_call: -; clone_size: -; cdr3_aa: CASSFLNEKLFF; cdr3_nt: TGTGCCAGCAGCTTCCTTAATGAAAAACTGTTTTTT